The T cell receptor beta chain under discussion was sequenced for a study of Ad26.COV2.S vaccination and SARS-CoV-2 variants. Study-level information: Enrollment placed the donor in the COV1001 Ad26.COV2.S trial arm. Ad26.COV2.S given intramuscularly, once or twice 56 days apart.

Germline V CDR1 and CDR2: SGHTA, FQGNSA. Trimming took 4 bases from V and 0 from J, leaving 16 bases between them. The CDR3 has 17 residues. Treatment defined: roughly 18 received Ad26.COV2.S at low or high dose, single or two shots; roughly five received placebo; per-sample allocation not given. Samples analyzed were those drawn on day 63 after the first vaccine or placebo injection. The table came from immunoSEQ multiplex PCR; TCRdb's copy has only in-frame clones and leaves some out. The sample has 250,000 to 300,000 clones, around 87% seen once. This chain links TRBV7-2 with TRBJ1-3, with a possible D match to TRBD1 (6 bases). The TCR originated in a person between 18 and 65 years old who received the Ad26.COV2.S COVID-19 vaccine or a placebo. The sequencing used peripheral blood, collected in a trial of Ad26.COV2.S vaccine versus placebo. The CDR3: CASSYRLGGFSGNTIYF. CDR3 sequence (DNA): TGTGCCAGCAGCTATCGGCTGGGGGGCTTCTCTGGAAACACCATATATTTT.